Each of the 26 T cell receptor beta chains below was sequenced from the same sample in a study of blood T cell repertoires in COVID-19. Only in-frame clones appear in the TCRdb table, and some are missing; sequencing was by immunoSEQ multiplex PCR. Here the sample spans about 300,000 clones, over 75% being singletons. The sequenced sample was PBMCs or T cells enriched from blood (not recorded which). The receptor set was obtained from a woman aged 18-29 years who had recovered from COVID-19.

The chain is built from TRBV5-4 and TRBJ1-5, with TRBD1 identical over 8 bases. Germline V CDR1 and CDR2: SGHNT, YYREEE (reference sequence). The CDR3 totals 14 residues. V lost 4 bases, J lost 4 bases, and 4 bases stayed unmatched. The chain's CDR3 is CASSPGGGNQPQHF. The CDR3 DNA sequence: TGTGCCAGCAGCCCAGGGGGCGGAAATCAGCCCCAGCATTTT.

This clone appeared once. J is TRBJ1-1 and V is TRBV7-2; 7 bases line up with TRBD1. CDR1 is SGHTA and CDR2 is FQGNSA in the germline V gene. This CDR3 comprises 14 residues. With 5 bases clipped from V and 0 bases from J, the junction kept 3 bases outside the gene matches. The CDR3 protein is CASSPDRVNTEAFF. Here the CDR3 DNA reads TGTGCCAGCAGCCCCGACAGGGTGAACACTGAAGCTTTCTTT.

In the case of this clone: Additional DNA sequences in this sample encode the identical CDR3. The chain recombines TRBV18 with TRBJ1-1, with 7 bases that match TRBD1. J lost 1 base, V lost 1 base, and 0 bases had no gene match. CDR1 is KGHSH, CDR2 LQKENI, per germline. This CDR3 region has 14 residues. The CDR3 loop is CASSPQGANTEAFF. The CDR3 DNA reads TGTGCCAGCTCACCACAGGGGGCGAACACTGAAGCTTTCTTT. Full variable domain (rest looked up from reference TRBV18 and TRBJ1-1): NAGVMQNPRHLVRRRGQEARLRCSPMKGHSHVYWYRQLPEEGLKFMVYLQKENIIDESGMPKERFSAEFPKEGPSILRIQQVVRGDSAAYFCASSPQGANTEAFFGQGTRLTVV.

The gene calls are TRBV3-1 (or the pseudogene TRBV3-2) and TRBJ1-1, with D perhaps matching TRBD1 (5 bases). The V end lost 3 bases, the J end lost 3 bases, and 11 bases lay between the germline ends. The CDR3 sequence is 14 residues long. Germline CDR1 LGHDT, CDR2 YNNKEL (reference sequence). CDR3 sequence: CASSQRGGDTEAFF. DNA for the CDR3: TGTGCCAGCAGCCAGAGGGGAGGAGACACTGAAGCTTTCTTT.

The rearrangement links TRBV28 to TRBJ1-1, with TRBD1 identical over 7 bases. CDR1 MDHEN and CDR2 SYDVKM come from the germline V gene. The CDR3 spans 13 residues. The V segment lost 10 bases and the J segment 3 bases; nucleotides outside the gene matches: 8. CDR3 region: CATNRDSYTEAFF. The CDR3 DNA follows: TGTGCCACCAATAGGGACAGTTACACTGAAGCTTTCTTT.

This clone appeared many times. The J gene is TRBJ1-6, the V gene TRBV6-5; D gene unclear. There are 13 residues in the CDR3. In germline, CDR1 is MNHEY, CDR2 SVGAGI. Trimming removed 8 bases from V and 10 bases from J, with 15 bases in between. DNA of the CDR3: TGTGCCAGCGTAGCGGCGGAGGGATCACCCCTCCACTTT. Its protein is CASVAAEGSPLHF.

The chain links TRBV6-5 to TRBJ2-1; 9 bases map to TRBD2. V lost 7 bases and J lost 4; bases outside the gene matches: 8. This CDR3 spans 15 amino acids. The germline gives CDR1 MNHEY, CDR2 SVGAGI. The CDR3 sequence is CASKIGLAQYNEQFF. The CDR3 DNA sequence: TGTGCCAGCAAGATCGGACTAGCGCAGTACAATGAGCAGTTCTTC.

The chain uses TRBV6-4 and TRBJ1-2; tentative D call: TRBD1 (5 bases). The CDR3 totals 14 residues. Trimming removed 6 bases at V and 8 bases at J, with 19 bases between. Germline-derived CDR1 and CDR2 are MRHNA and SNTAGT. The CDR3, as DNA: TGTGCCAGCAGGCCAGACACAGGACATCGGGGCTACACCTTC. This sequence encodes CASRPDTGHRGYTF.

This CDR3 is CASSQVLAGSYEQYF. Here the CDR3 DNA reads TGTGCCAGCAGCCAAGTACTAGCGGGGTCCTACGAGCAGTACTTC. This chain links TRBV4-2 with TRBJ2-7; 10 positions agree with TRBD2. CDR3 length: 15 residues. After removal of 1 base from V and 1 base from J, the junction contained 1 base not matched to a gene. Germline V gene data show CDR1 as LGHNA and CDR2 as YNFKEQ.

This chain connects TRBV11-2 to TRBJ2-7; D gene ambiguous. Germline V gene sequence: CDR1 SGHAT, CDR2 FQNNGV. This CDR3 is built from 15 residues. The germline V and J ends were trimmed by 1 base and 2 bases, with 12 bases remaining between them. The CDR3 is CASSLVTGTPYEQYF. The CDR3 coding sequence is TGTGCCAGCAGCTTAGTTACGGGTACCCCCTACGAGCAGTACTTC.

A single count supports this clone. The chain carries TRBV19 and TRBJ1-1; no firm D call. The CDR3 length is 14 residues. Trimming pared 3 bases from V and 0 bases from J, leaving 8 bases between. Germline CDR1 is LNHDA and CDR2 is SQIVND (reference sequence). The DNA for the CDR3 is TGTGCCAGTAGTATTAGAGTCATGAACACTGAAGCTTTCTTT. This gives the protein CASSIRVMNTEAFF.

The rearrangement uses TRBV10-3 and TRBJ2-6; 9 bases match TRBD1. The CDR3 is 17 residues long. V trimming: 8 bases; J trimming: 2 bases; junction bases outside the gene matches: 10. Germline V gives CDR1 ENHRY, CDR2 SYGVKD. CDR3 in amino acids: CAIRPGQGLAGANVLTF. CDR3 bases: TGTGCCATCCGGCCGGGACAGGGACTGGCTGGGGCCAACGTCCTGACTTTC.

This clone was seen once. This chain uses TRBV10-3 with TRBJ2-7, with 9 positions matching TRBD1. V lost 6 bases and J lost 6; bases outside the gene matches: 9. The CDR3 is made up of 14 amino acids. The germline CDR1 and CDR2 sequences are ENHRY and SYGVKD. This CDR3 reads CAISSGTGLTEQYF. Here the CDR3 DNA reads TGTGCCATCAGCTCCGGGACAGGGTTGACCGAGCAGTACTTC.

Of note for this clone: Germline and junction disagree at one end, which may indicate a read error. CDR3 sequence: CASSIGQGVNTEAFF. The CDR3 bases are TGTGCCAGCAGCATAGGACAGGGAGTGAATACTGAAGCTTTCTTT. The rearrangement uses TRBV11-2 and TRBJ1-1; 8 positions match TRBD1. The CDR3 has 15 amino acids. CDR1 is SGHAT and CDR2 is FQNNGV in the germline V gene. The entire variable domain, with the rest obtained from reference TRBV11-2 and TRBJ1-1, is as follows: EAGVAQSPRYKIIEKRQSVAFWCNPISGHATLYWYQQILGQGPKLLIQFQNNGVVDDSQLPKDRFSAERLKGVDSTLKIQPAKLEDSAVYLCASSIGQGVNTEAFFGQGTRLTVV.

Only a few counts were recorded for this clone. The chain joins TRBV5-1 to TRBJ1-4, with unresolved D. This CDR3 is built from 14 residues. CDR1 and CDR2 from the germline V gene are SGHRS and YFSETQ. V lost 1 base and J 8 bases, leaving 12 bases between the germline ends. CDR3 bases: TGCGCCAGCAGCTTGCGCAGGTCCGGAGAAAAACTGTTTTTT. Amino acids: CASSLRRSGEKLFF.

This clone was observed a few times. The chain carries TRBV5-6 and TRBJ1-2; 9 bases agree with TRBD1. This CDR3 has 16 residues. With V trimmed by 0 bases and J by 10 bases, 13 bases remained unmatched. CDR1 and CDR2 from the germline V gene are SGHDT and YYEEEE. CDR3 bases: TGTGCCAGCAGCTTGGGGCCGGGGACAGGGAGGCGCGACTACACCTTC. Encoded protein: CASSLGPGTGRRDYTF.

This clone appeared many times. V usage is TRBV10-1 and J usage is TRBJ2-2; a possible D gene is TRBD1 (5 bases). Trimming pared 3 bases from V and 3 bases from J, leaving 5 bases between. Germline values: CDR1 WNHNN, CDR2 SYGVQD (reference sequence). The CDR3 length is 13 residues. The DNA for the CDR3 is TGCGCCAGCAGTGAAGGGGACACCGGGGAGCTGTTTTTT. Amino acids: CASSEGDTGELFF.

This clone was counted a single time. The chain combines TRBV27 with TRBJ2-7, with D perhaps TRBD2 (6 bases). V was clipped by 2 bases and J by 0 bases, with 11 bases between them. The germline gives CDR1 MNHEY, CDR2 SMNVEV (reference sequence). The length of the CDR3 is 15 residues. The CDR3 reads CASSLRGTASYEQYF. As DNA, the CDR3 is TGTGCCAGCAGTTTACGGGGGACCGCCTCCTACGAGCAGTACTTC.

V usage is TRBV5-1 and J usage is TRBJ2-7, with D possibly being TRBD1 (6 bases). There are 14 residues in the CDR3. From germline, CDR1 is SGHRS and CDR2 YFSETQ. Trimming cost V 3 bases and J 0 bases, with 10 bases left between them. The chain's CDR3 is CASSSRDISYEQYF. The CDR3 nucleotides read TGCGCCAGCAGCTCCCGGGACATCTCCTACGAGCAGTACTTC. The whole variable domain, filled in from reference TRBV5-1 and TRBJ2-7, reads KAGVTQTPRYLIKTRGQQVTLSCSPISGHRSVSWYQQTPGQGLQFLFEYFSETQRNKGNFPGRFSGRQFSNSRSEMNVSTLELGDSALYLCASSSRDISYEQYFGPGTRLTVT.

V is TRBV10-3 and J is TRBJ2-7; 9 bases agree with TRBD2. V lost 6 bases, J lost 0 bases, and 3 bases stayed unmatched. The length of the CDR3 is 14 residues. From germline, CDR1 is ENHRY and CDR2 SYGVKD. CDR3 amino acids: CAIRQREASYEQYF. As DNA, the CDR3 is TGTGCCATCAGGCAGCGGGAGGCCTCCTACGAGCAGTACTTC.

The chain carries TRBV6-6 and TRBJ1-5; TRBD1 might be the D (5 bases). Trimming cost V 5 bases and J 2 bases, with 19 bases left between them. The CDR3 spans 17 residues. Germline CDR1 is MNHNY and CDR2 is SVGAGI (reference sequence). The CDR3 protein is CASSPPRAGLGNQPQHF. CDR3 bases: TGTGCCAGCAGTCCCCCCCGGGCGGGGCTGGGCAATCAGCCCCAGCATTTT.

The chain links TRBV15 to TRBJ1-1; D is ambiguous. CDR1 is LNHNV and CDR2 is YYDKDF in the germline V gene (reference sequence). This CDR3 comprises 14 residues. Trimming cost V 1 base and J 0 bases, with 6 bases left between them. CDR3 DNA: TGTGCCACCAGCAGAGCTCCCCTGAACACTGAAGCTTTCTTT. Residues: CATSRAPLNTEAFF.

The chain recombines TRBV7-3 with TRBJ2-2, with TRBD2 as a possible D gene (6 bases). Looked up from germline, CDR1 is SGHTA and CDR2 is FQGTGA. V dropped 2 bases and J dropped 5 bases, with 12 bases sitting between them. The CDR3 extends over 15 amino acids. The CDR3 bases are TGTGCCAGCAGCTTAGATGCGGGGCGTACCGGGGAGCTGTTTTTT. Protein sequence: CASSLDAGRTGELFF.

The rearrangement uses TRBV6-5 and TRBJ1-4, with D perhaps matching TRBD1 (6 bases). Between the trimmed V and J ends, which lost 6 bases and 11 bases, there was a span of 19 bases. Germline V lookup: CDR1 MNHEY, CDR2 SVGAGI. The CDR3 runs to 14 residues. The CDR3 DNA sequence: TGTGCCAGCAGGACAGGTCCCGGTATAGCCAAACTGTTTTTT. As protein: CASRTGPGIAKLFF.

V usage is TRBV11-2 and J usage is TRBJ2-7; 7 nucleotides agree with TRBD2. The CDR3 is 14 amino acids. Trimming removed 4 bases from V and 7 bases from J; junction bases left unmatched: 10. Germline V gene data show CDR1 as SGHAT and CDR2 as FQNNGV. CDR3 amino acids: CASSSVRDYREQYF. The CDR3 DNA reads TGTGCCAGCAGCTCTGTCCGGGACTACCGGGAGCAGTACTTC.

The rearrangement links TRBV28 to TRBJ1-4; no clear D gene. Germline CDR1 reads MDHEN; CDR2 reads SYDVKM. Trimming removed 1 base from V and 0 bases from J, with 9 bases in between. The CDR3 sequence is 16 residues long. CDR3 sequence reads: CASSLSVNPTNEKLFF. CDR3 DNA: TGTGCCAGCAGTTTATCGGTCAACCCAACTAATGAAAAACTGTTTTTT.